This T cell receptor (beta chain) originates from a study of CD8+ T cells in alopecia areata (dated by TCRdb to 2016 to 2018). Regarding the complete study: High-throughput TCRbeta sequencing was used to examine T cell clonal expansion in alopecia areata in both the C3H/HeJ mouse model and human patients. Amplification of TCRbeta CDR3 regions was done by immunoSEQ multiplex PCR using 35 Vbeta forward primers and 13 Jbeta reverse primers. RNA was extracted with the PAXgene miRNA kit for fixed scalp, the miRNeasy kit for PBMCs, and the RNeasy kit for mouse skin. Scalp clonality was compared among normal scalp (n=4), patchy alopecia areata scalp (n=8), and alopecia totalis/universalis scalp (n=8). Human TCRbeta sequencing covered scalp tissue and sorted CD4+ and CD8+ peripheral blood T cells from patchy and totalis/universalis alopecia areata patients and healthy controls.

PBMCs were separated by density centrifugation and stained for CD3, CD4 and CD8, after which CD4+ and CD8+ T cells were sorted on a FACSAria. Scalp biopsies and blood samples were obtained from unaffected controls. Receptors were amplified or captured by the immunoSEQ multiplex PCR assay. RNA was extracted from all samples and reverse transcribed into cDNA, which served as template for TCR sequencing. First-strand cDNA was synthesized using SuperScript III with a 2:1 mix of oligo-dT and random hexamers. A synthetic immune receptor repertoire was used to assess amplification bias, and residual bias was removed computationally. As for how the authors treated the data: Raw reads were preprocessed to remove errors, and CDR3 was defined according to IMGT conventions as the region from the conserved cysteine to phenylalanine. Clonality was calculated as 1 minus Shannon entropy normalized by log2 of the number of productive unique TCRs. CD4 or CD8 identity of scalp clones was inferred by cross-referencing scalp TCRbeta sequences with sorted blood CD4 and CD8 repertoires. TCRdb mirrors the immuneACCESS table, restricted to in-frame sequences. Some clones are absent from its copies; in checked studies, under half trace to an unresolved V gene, and the reason for the others is unknown. V, J and clone size derive from that table, while D and trimming were established from the DNA sequence. Present in this sample are about 120,000 clones, 55% to 80% of which were seen just once. Together, the top ten hold 2.8% of the sample.

Paper-wide results and their limitations: Compared with normal scalp, lesional scalp had higher clonality and more expanded CD8+ clones, particularly in alopecia totalis/universalis, a pattern that suggests antigenic drive. Shared TCR sequences between patients were less evident than in mice, which may be partly attributable to HLA diversity in the patient population. Unlike mouse skin, where gammadelta T cells dominate, normal human skin contains resident alphabeta T cells that get sequenced too, which complicates analysis of the scalp TCR repertoire.

A note on this clone: No antigen is known for it. No quality values exist for individual bases; no much larger clone is one base distant.

V and J are truncated by 4 bases and 0 bases respectively, leaving an intervening sequence of 7 bases. CDR1 and CDR2, per the germline V gene, are MGHDK and SYGVNS. There are 15 amino acids in the CDR3, from cysteine to phenylalanine inclusive. This entry keeps only the CDR3 DNA: 45 bases, framed from base 1. The sequence links TRBV25-1 to TRBJ1-6, with no confident D gene call. The sequencing input was CD4+ T cells sorted from blood. The TCR comes from a human donor in good health. The CDR3 sequence is CASSGGSSYNSPLHF. The nucleotide sequence reads TGTGCCAGCAGTGGCGGAAGCTCCTATAATTCACCCCTCCACTTT.